These 27 T cell receptor beta chains were all obtained from the same sample, sequenced in a study of CD8 T cells in ankylosing spondylitis. Using its own MiXCR run on the 5' RACE reads, TCRdb lists one record per CDR3 protein. The sample yields about 160,000 distinct CDR3 sequences, 9.8% seen once. The sample comprised blood, either unsorted or a sorted T cell fraction (not recorded which). The receptors originated from a female donor with ankylosing spondylitis or in good health (not recorded which).

This clonotype was counted only a few times. This rearrangement joins TRBV12-3 or TRBV12-4 to TRBJ2-3, with D possibly being TRBD2 (5 bases). CDR3 length: 15 residues. Between the trimmed V and J ends, which lost 4 bases and 3 bases, there was a span of 14 bases. DNA for the CDR3: TGTGCCAGCAGTTCCGGGATGGAGACGACAGATACGCAGTATTTT. This gives the protein CASSSGMETTDTQYF.

In its sample, this clonotype was seen a few times. The chain carries TRBV2 and TRBJ1-5; D uncertain. The CDR3 has 15 residues. Trimming pared 8 bases from V and 1 base from J, leaving 15 bases between. Germline V gives CDR1 SNHLY, CDR2 FYNNEI. The CDR3 loop reads CASGRGPGSNQPQHF. The CDR3, as DNA: TGTGCCAGCGGTCGAGGGCCCGGCAGCAATCAGCCCCAGCATTTT.

This clonotype was seen a few times. The chain uses TRBV7-2 and TRBJ2-7, with unresolved D. This CDR3 is 12 amino acids long. Looked up from germline, CDR1 is SGHTA and CDR2 is FQGNSA. The V end lost 3 bases, the J end lost 3 bases, and 6 bases lay between the germline ends. CDR3 in DNA: TGTGCCAGCAGCTTCGGGTACTACGAGCAGTACTTC. This gives the protein CASSFGYYEQYF.

The CDR3 region has the DNA TGTGCCAGCAGCCCTGACTCCGGGACAAGTTTCTACGAGCAGTACTTC. Protein sequence: CASSPDSGTSFYEQYF. This chain links TRBV9 with TRBJ2-7; a weak D match, TRBD1 (6 bases). From germline, CDR1 is SGDLS and CDR2 YYNGEE. This CDR3 region has 16 residues. The V gene lost 4 bases and the J gene lost 3 bases, with 20 bases spanning the gap.

V and J are TRBV6-4 and TRBJ2-7; D may match TRBD1 or TRBD2 (5 bases each). V shed 4 bases and J shed 0 bases, with 16 bases lying between them. In germline, CDR1 is MRHNA, CDR2 SNTAGT. CDR3 length: 16 residues. The CDR3 is CASSGPPGRPSYEQYF. DNA for the CDR3: TGTGCCAGCAGTGGACCCCCGGGGCGACCCTCCTACGAGCAGTACTTC.

This clonotype was picked up a small number of times. The chain uses TRBV13 and TRBJ1-1, with 8 bases identical to TRBD1. V shed 5 bases and J 4 bases; nucleotides not matched to a gene: 12. There are 16 residues in the CDR3. The germline CDR1 and CDR2 sequences are PRHDT and FYEKMQ (reference sequence). The CDR3 reads CASSLTGGGVGTEAFF. The CDR3 nucleotides read TGTGCCAGCAGCCTAACAGGGGGGGGAGTTGGCACTGAAGCTTTCTTT.

The J gene is TRBJ2-1, the V gene TRBV7-8; 12 bases line up with TRBD2. J gave up 0 bases and V 3 bases, and 12 bases lay outside the gene matches. The CDR3 loop spans 20 amino acids. Per germline, CDR1 SGHVS and CDR2 FQNEAQ. CDR3 sequence reads: CASSLVPATSGRYSYNEQFF. Here the CDR3 DNA reads TGTGCCAGCAGCTTGGTCCCCGCGACTAGCGGGAGATACTCCTACAATGAGCAGTTCTTC.

The chain joins TRBV4-1 to TRBJ2-3; 8 bases match TRBD2. Looked up from germline, CDR1 is MGHRA and CDR2 is YSYEKL. V was clipped by 2 bases and J by 0 bases; unmatched bases: 7. The CDR3 runs 17 residues. The CDR3 bases are TGCGCCAGCAGCCAAACCCGACTAGCGACTAGCACAGATACGCAGTATTTT. It codes for CASSQTRLATSTDTQYF.

The chain uses TRBV20-1 and TRBJ2-7, with a tentative D call TRBD1 (6 bases). The germline V gene encodes CDR1 DFQATT and CDR2 SNEGSKA (reference sequence). The length of the CDR3 is 12 residues. V was shortened by 6 bases and J by 2 bases, with 11 bases between the two germline ends. CDR3 bases: TGCAGTGCCCGGACAGAGACCTACGAGCAGTACTTC. Translated: CSARTETYEQYF.

In the case of this clonotype: A read error is possible here, since a much larger clone lies one base away. This sequence joins TRBV7-2 and TRBJ2-5; D assignment may be TRBD1 or TRBD2 (5 bases each). This CDR3 is built from 14 residues. Germline CDR1 is SGHTA and CDR2 is FQGNSA. V gave up 5 bases and J gave up 3 bases, with 13 bases separating them. CDR3 sequence reads: CASSPQDCKETQYF. The CDR3, as DNA: TGTGCCAGCAGCCCACAGGACTGCAAAGAGACCCAGTACTTC.

This clonotype has just a few counts. Since a much larger clone is just one base distant, this may be a read error. The gene calls are TRBV27 and TRBJ2-2; 8 positions agree with TRBD2. Looked up from germline, CDR1 is MNHEY and CDR2 is SMNVEV (reference sequence). The V gene end was trimmed by 7 bases and the J gene end by 5 bases; junction bases not matched to a gene: 3. The CDR3 has 13 residues. This CDR3 is CASIPGGTGELFF. The CDR3, as DNA: TGTGCCAGCATCCCGGGGGGGACCGGGGAGCTGTTTTTT.

This clonotype came up a few times. The V and J genes are TRBV2 and TRBJ2-7; D may match TRBD1 or TRBD2 (5 bases each). Germline CDR1 reads SNHLY; CDR2 reads FYNNEI. V was cut by 6 bases and J by 5 bases, with 17 bases left in between. The CDR3 sequence is 14 residues long. CDR3 nucleotide sequence: TGTGCCAGCAGGTTTTGGGACCCGTACAACGAGCAGTACTTC. Translation gives CASRFWDPYNEQYF.

This clonotype was detected a few times. As DNA, the CDR3 is TGTGCCAGCAGCTTAGACGCCAGGATGAACACTGAAGCTTTCTTT. Translating it yields CASSLDARMNTEAFF. The chain is built from TRBV7-2 and TRBJ1-1; D not certain. Germline values: CDR1 SGHTA, CDR2 FQGNSA. The CDR3 totals 15 residues. V lost 1 base, J lost 0 bases, and 9 bases lay in between.

The genes are TRBV11-1 and TRBJ2-1; 10 bases fit TRBD1. The length of the CDR3 is 18 residues. Germline V gene sequence: CDR1 SGHAT, CDR2 FQDESV (reference sequence). Losses at the gene ends were 4 bases for V and 5 bases for J; bases not matched to a gene: 14. The CDR3 DNA sequence: TGTGCCAGCAGCTCGAGTGGGGGGGGACAGGGGACGGACAATGAGCAGTTCTTC. Protein: CASSSSGGGQGTDNEQFF. Drawing the rest from reference TRBV11-1 and TRBJ2-1, the complete variable domain is EAEVAQSPRYKITEKSQAVAFWCDPISGHATLYWYRQILGQGPELLVQFQDESVVDDSQLPKDRFSAERLKGVDSTLKIQPAELGDSAMYLCASSSSGGGQGTDNEQFFGPGTRLTVL.

The rearrangement uses TRBV6-1 and TRBJ1-5; D unresolved. The germline CDR1 and CDR2 sequences are MNHNS and SASEGT. The germline V and J ends were trimmed by 7 bases and 1 base, with 14 bases remaining between them. This CDR3 spans 15 amino acids. This CDR3 is CASNTAAWSNQPQHF. Written as DNA, the CDR3 is TGTGCCAGCAATACGGCGGCTTGGAGCAATCAGCCCCAGCATTTT.

This clonotype was observed a handful of times. The chain is built from TRBV6-5 and TRBJ2-2; 7 positions match TRBD2. In germline, CDR1 is MNHEY, CDR2 SVGAGI. The junction had 6 bases not matched to a gene; V was cut back by 1 base and J by 7 bases. The CDR3 has 15 residues. CDR3 amino acids: CASSYFRGEFGELFF. CDR3 in DNA: TGTGCCAGCAGTTACTTTCGGGGGGAGTTCGGGGAGCTGTTTTTT.

This clonotype occurred many times. The gene calls are TRBV5-1 and TRBJ1-1, with TRBD1 as a possible D gene (6 bases). There are 14 residues in the CDR3. Between the trimmed V and J ends, which lost 1 base and 0 bases, there was a span of 7 bases. Germline V gene sequence: CDR1 SGHRS, CDR2 YFSETQ. The CDR3 region is CASSLTGMNTEAFF. DNA of the CDR3: TGCGCCAGCAGCTTGACAGGGATGAACACTGAAGCTTTCTTT. Full variable domain (rest looked up from reference TRBV5-1 and TRBJ1-1): KAGVTQTPRYLIKTRGQQVTLSCSPISGHRSVSWYQQTPGQGLQFLFEYFSETQRNKGNFPGRFSGRQFSNSRSEMNVSTLELGDSALYLCASSLTGMNTEAFFGQGTRLTVV.

This clonotype has a handful of counts. This chain joins TRBV20-1 and TRBJ2-3; D is possibly TRBD1 (6 bases). The CDR3 consists of 17 residues. Germline values: CDR1 DFQATT, CDR2 SNEGSKA (reference sequence). V dropped 6 bases and J dropped 0 bases, with 22 bases sitting between them. The CDR3 spells CSALQGQVPSSTDTQYF. CDR3 DNA sequence: TGCAGTGCCTTACAGGGCCAGGTCCCCTCTAGCACAGATACGCAGTATTTT.

This clonotype was observed a handful of times. This chain connects TRBV7-8 to TRBJ2-5; 10 nucleotides align to TRBD2. Germline V lookup: CDR1 SGHVS, CDR2 FQNEAQ. V dropped 1 base and J dropped 4; count of bases not matched to a gene: 3. CDR3 size: 15 residues. Written as DNA, the CDR3 is TGTGCCAGCAGCTTAGGGCTAGCGGGAGCAGAGACCCAGTACTTC. Translating it yields CASSLGLAGAETQYF.

This clonotype was found many times. The DNA for the CDR3 is TGTGCCAGCAGTCCGTGGGGGGGGAACAATAATGAGCAGTTCTTC. It encodes CASSPWGGNNNEQFF. The V gene is TRBV28, the J gene TRBJ2-1, with 7 nucleotides matching TRBD2. Losses at the gene ends were 5 bases for V and 7 bases for J; bases not matched to a gene: 11. This CDR3 is 15 amino acids long. Per the germline V gene, CDR1 is MDHEN and CDR2 is SYDVKM.

This clonotype has ten or more counts. This chain links TRBV6-2 or TRBV6-3 with TRBJ2-2; 7 nucleotides match TRBD2. V trimming: 0 bases; J trimming: 3 bases; junction bases outside the gene matches: 7. The length of the CDR3 is 17 residues. The V gene's germline CDR1 is MNHEY and CDR2 SVGEGT. The CDR3 sequence is CASSYSTAGRDTGELFF. DNA of the CDR3: TGTGCCAGCAGTTACTCGACGGCAGGGAGGGACACCGGGGAGCTGTTTTTT.

A few counts support this clonotype. The rearrangement links TRBV29-1 to TRBJ2-5, with D uncertain. CDR1 and CDR2 (germline): SQVTM, ANQGSEA. The CDR3 covers 14 residues. V lost 1 base and J lost 2, with 11 bases in between. The CDR3 is CSVEGWPAQETQYF. The CDR3 coding sequence is TGCAGCGTTGAAGGATGGCCAGCACAAGAGACCCAGTACTTC.

This clonotype was detected only a few times. This chain joins TRBV19 and TRBJ2-7; 9 bases align to TRBD1. The CDR3 length is 14 residues. Germline V gene data show CDR1 as LNHDA and CDR2 as SQIVND (reference sequence). J gave up 4 bases and V 3 bases, and 4 bases lay outside the gene matches. The CDR3 loop reads CASSMGQGSYEQYF. CDR3 nucleotide sequence: TGTGCCAGTAGTATGGGACAGGGAAGTTACGAGCAGTACTTC.

J is TRBJ2-2 and V is TRBV12-5; TRBD1 is a possible D gene (6 bases). With 4 bases removed from V and 5 bases from J, the gap between germline ends came to 14 bases. Germline V gene data show CDR1 as LGHNT and CDR2 as FRNRAP. This CDR3 has 15 residues. The DNA for the CDR3 is TGTGCTAGTGGTTCCCCCGACCAGGGGACCGGGGAGCTGTTTTTT. Its protein is CASGSPDQGTGELFF.

In this sample, this clonotype turned up many times. This rearrangement joins TRBV5-1 to TRBJ2-1; 10 nucleotides align to TRBD2. The germline V gene has CDR1 SGHRS and CDR2 YFSETQ. The ends lost 7 bases at V and 7 bases at J; junction bases unmatched: 11. The CDR3 is made up of 15 amino acids. The DNA of the CDR3 is TGCGCCAGCCGCCCCCTAGGACTAGCGGAGAATGAGCAGTTCTTC. Protein sequence: CASRPLGLAENEQFF.

This clonotype showed up just a few times. The chain combines TRBV10-3 with TRBJ2-1; no reliable D call. The CDR3 length is 14 residues. CDR1 and CDR2 (germline): ENHRY, SYGVKD. V dropped 4 bases and J dropped 6 bases, with 13 bases sitting between them. This CDR3 is CAISGASTGNEQFF. CDR3 nucleotides: TGTGCCATCAGTGGTGCCTCAACGGGCAATGAGCAGTTCTTC.

V is TRBV13 and J is TRBJ2-7, with D possibly called TRBD1 or TRBD2 (5 bases each). The V gene lost 0 bases and the J gene lost 6 bases, with 15 bases spanning the gap. The CDR3 has 15 amino acids. Germline V CDR1 and CDR2: PRHDT, FYEKMQ (reference sequence). CDR3 nucleotides: TGTGCCAGCAGCTTAGGGGGGGAAGGAGTACGCGAGCAGTACTTC. Translation: CASSLGGEGVREQYF.